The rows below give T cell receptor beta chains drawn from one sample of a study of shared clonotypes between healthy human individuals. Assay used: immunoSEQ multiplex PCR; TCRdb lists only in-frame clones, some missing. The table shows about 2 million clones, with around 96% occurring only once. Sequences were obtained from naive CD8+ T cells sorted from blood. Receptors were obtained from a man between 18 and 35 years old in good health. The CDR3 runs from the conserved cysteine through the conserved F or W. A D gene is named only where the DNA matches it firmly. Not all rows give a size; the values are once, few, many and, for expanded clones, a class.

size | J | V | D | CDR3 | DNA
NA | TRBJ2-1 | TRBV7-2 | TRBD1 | CASSYRGWDEQFF | TGTGCCAGCAGTTACAGGGGATGGGATGAGCAGTTCTTC
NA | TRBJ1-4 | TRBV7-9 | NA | CASSPPGGGINEKLFF | TGTGCCAGCAGCCCGCCCGGGGGAGGGATCAATGAAAAACTGTTTTTT
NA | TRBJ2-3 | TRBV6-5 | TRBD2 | CASSYSGLAPTDTQYF | TGTGCCAGCAGTTACTCTGGACTAGCGCCCACAGATACGCAGTATTTT
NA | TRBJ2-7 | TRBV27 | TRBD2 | CASSLSASGTYEQYF | TGTGCCAGCAGTTTATCGGCTAGCGGTACCTACGAGCAGTACTTC
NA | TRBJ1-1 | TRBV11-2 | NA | CASSSDSLRAEAFF | TGTGCCAGCAGCTCAGACAGCCTGCGGGCTGAAGCTTTCTTT
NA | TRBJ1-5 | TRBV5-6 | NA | CASSLGGHGNQPQHF | TGTGCCAGCAGCTTGGGAGGGCATGGCAATCAGCCCCAGCATTTT
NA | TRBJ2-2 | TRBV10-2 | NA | CASSVRDLGELFF | TGCGCCAGCAGTGTGCGGGATCTCGGGGAGCTGTTTTTT
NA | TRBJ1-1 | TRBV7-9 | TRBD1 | CASSPGQGLAAFF | TGTGCCAGCAGCCCCGGACAGGGTTTAGCGGCTTTCTTT
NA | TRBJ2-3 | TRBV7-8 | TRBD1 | CASSRNRGEADTQYF | TGTGCCAGCAGCCGGAACAGGGGAGAGGCAGATACGCAGTATTTT
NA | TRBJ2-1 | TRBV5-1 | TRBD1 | CASSPGTGGDEQFF | TGCGCCAGCAGCCCCGGGACAGGGGGCGATGAGCAGTTCTTC
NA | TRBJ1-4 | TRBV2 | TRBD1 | CASSEAGTGGDEKLFF | TGTGCCAGCAGTGAAGCGGGGACAGGGGGCGACGAAAAACTGTTTTTT
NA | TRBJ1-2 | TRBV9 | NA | CASSVGTGYGYTF | TGTGCCAGCAGCGTAGGAACAGGTTATGGCTACACCTTC
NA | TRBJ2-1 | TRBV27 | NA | CASSLSIPPGDEQFF | TGTGCCAGCAGTTTATCGATTCCACCTGGGGATGAGCAGTTCTTC
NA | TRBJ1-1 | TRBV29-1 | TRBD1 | CSVPGQMNTEAFF | TGCAGCGTACCGGGACAGATGAACACTGAAGCTTTCTTT
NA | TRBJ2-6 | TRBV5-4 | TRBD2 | CASSPWLAGATGANVLTF | TGTGCCAGCAGCCCGTGGCTAGCGGGAGCAACCGGGGCCAACGTCCTGACTTTC
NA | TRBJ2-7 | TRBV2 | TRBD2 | CASSGGESYEQYF | TGTGCCAGCAGCGGGGGGGAGAGCTACGAGCAGTACTTC
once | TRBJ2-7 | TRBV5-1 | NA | CASSLPPSDPGGTKGQYF | TGCGCCAGCAGCTTACCGCCTAGCGACCCGGGTGGGACAAAGGGGCAGTACTTC
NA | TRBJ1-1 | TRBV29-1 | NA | CSVEVSSNTEAFF | TGCAGCGTTGAGGTTTCCTCGAACACTGAAGCTTTCTTT
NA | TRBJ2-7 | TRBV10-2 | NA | CASGDSQRLYF | TGCGCCAGCGGGGACTCTCAAAGACTGTACTTC
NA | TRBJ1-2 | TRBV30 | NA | CAWSVGDEERTFNYGYTF | TGTGCCTGGAGTGTTGGGGACGAGGAGAGAACTTTTAACTATGGCTACACCTTC
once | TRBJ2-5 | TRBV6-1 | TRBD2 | CASTPTAGGYETQYF | TGTGCCAGCACCCCGACGGCGGGGGGTTATGAGACCCAGTACTTC
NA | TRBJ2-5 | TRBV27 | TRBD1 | CASSKLWDRGTQETQYF | TGTGCCAGCAGCAAACTCTGGGACAGGGGGACCCAAGAGACCCAGTACTTC
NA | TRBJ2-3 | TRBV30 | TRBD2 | CAWSDLAGADTDTQYF | TGTGCCTGGAGTGATCTAGCGGGGGCCGACACAGATACGCAGTATTTT
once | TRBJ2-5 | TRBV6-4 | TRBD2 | CASSDSSPSGRGETQYF | TGTGCCAGCAGTGACTCGAGTCCTAGCGGGAGGGGGGAGACCCAGTACTTC
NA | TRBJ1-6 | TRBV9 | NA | CASSVDRADSPLHF | TGTGCCAGCAGCGTAGACAGGGCAGATTCACCCCTCCACTTT
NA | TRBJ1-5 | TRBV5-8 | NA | CASSFSWQPQHF | TGTGCCAGCAGCTTCTCATGGCAGCCCCAGCATTTT
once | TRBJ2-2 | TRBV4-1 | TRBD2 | CASSPRLAGGTGELFF | TGCGCCAGCAGCCCCAGACTAGCGGGGGGCACCGGGGAGCTGTTTTTT
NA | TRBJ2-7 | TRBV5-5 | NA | CASSMDIYYEQYF | TGTGCCAGCAGCATGGACATCTACTACGAGCAGTACTTC
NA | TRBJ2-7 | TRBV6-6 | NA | CASSPRVGAGEQYF | TGTGCCAGTTCTCCCCGGGTCGGGGCGGGGGAGCAGTACTTC
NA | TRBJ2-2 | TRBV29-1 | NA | CSVEAANTGELFF | TGCAGCGTTGAGGCCGCGAACACCGGGGAGCTGTTTTTT
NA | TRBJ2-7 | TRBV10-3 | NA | CAISELMGFYEQYF | TGTGCCATCAGTGAGTTAATGGGGTTCTACGAGCAGTACTTC
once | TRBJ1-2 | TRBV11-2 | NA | CASSFMPHVGYTF | TGTGCCAGCAGCTTTATGCCCCATGTCGGCTACACCTTC
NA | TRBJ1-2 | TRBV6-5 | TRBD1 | CASSYSPGGYGYTF | TGTGCCAGCAGTTACTCGCCAGGGGGCTATGGCTACACCTTC
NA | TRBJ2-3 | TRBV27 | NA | CASSLSGSHRTDTQYF | TGTGCCAGCAGTTTGAGCGGATCCCACCGCACAGATACGCAGTATTTT
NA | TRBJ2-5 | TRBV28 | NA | CASSSAPGEGEETQYF | TGTGCCAGCAGTTCCGCCCCGGGGGAGGGGGAAGAGACCCAGTACTTC
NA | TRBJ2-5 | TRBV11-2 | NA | CASSLPGSQETQYF | TGTGCCAGCAGCTTACCGGGGAGTCAAGAGACCCAGTACTTC
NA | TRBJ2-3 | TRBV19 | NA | CASSIGSGGPDTQYF | TGTGCCAGTAGTATAGGGTCGGGCGGCCCAGATACGCAGTATTTT
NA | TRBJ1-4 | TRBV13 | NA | CASSLRAYENEKLFF | TGTGCCAGCAGCTTACGGGCCTATGAGAATGAAAAACTGTTTTTT
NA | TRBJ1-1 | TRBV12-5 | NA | CASGLVDWEGTEAFF | TGTGCTAGTGGTTTGGTAGATTGGGAGGGCACTGAAGCTTTCTTT
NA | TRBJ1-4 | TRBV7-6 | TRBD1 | CASSPGDRGYEKLFF | TGTGCCAGCAGCCCTGGGGACAGGGGATATGAAAAACTGTTTTTT
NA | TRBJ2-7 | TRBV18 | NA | CASSPTNRSYEQYF | TGTGCCAGCTCACCAACAAACCGTTCCTACGAGCAGTACTTC
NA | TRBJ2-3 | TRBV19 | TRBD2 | CASSIRLAGEEDTQYF | TGTGCCAGTAGTATTAGACTAGCGGGAGAAGAGGATACGCAGTATTTT
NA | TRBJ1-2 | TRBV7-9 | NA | CASSLGVEASYTF | TGTGCCAGCAGCTTAGGGGTCGAGGCGAGCTACACCTTC
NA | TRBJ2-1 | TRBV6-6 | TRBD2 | CASSYSPSGGYNEQFF | TGTGCCAGCAGTTACTCGCCGAGCGGGGGGTACAATGAGCAGTTCTTC
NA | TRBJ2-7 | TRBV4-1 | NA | CASSPEGAWDEQYF | TGCGCCAGCAGCCCGGAGGGGGCATGGGACGAGCAGTACTTC
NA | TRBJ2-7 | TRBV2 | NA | CASSGGTPTYEQYF | TGTGCCAGCAGTGGAGGGACACCTACCTACGAGCAGTACTTC
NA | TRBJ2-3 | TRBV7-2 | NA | CASSFFSRDTQYF | TGTGCCAGCAGCTTTTTTAGTCGGGATACGCAGTATTTT
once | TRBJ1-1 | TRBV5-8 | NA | CASSLGEFNTEAFF | TGTGCCAGCAGCTTGGGGGAGTTCAACACTGAAGCTTTCTTT
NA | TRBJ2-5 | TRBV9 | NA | CASSVLVGGGETQYF | TGTGCCAGCAGCGTACTAGTGGGAGGGGGAGAGACCCAGTACTTC
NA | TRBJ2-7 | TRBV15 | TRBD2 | CATEQLAGDPTYEQYF | TGTGCCACCGAGCAACTAGCGGGAGATCCCACCTACGAGCAGTACTTC
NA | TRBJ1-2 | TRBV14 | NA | CASSLVSKGGIYGYTF | TGTGCCAGCAGCCTAGTGTCGAAGGGCGGGATCTATGGCTACACCTTC
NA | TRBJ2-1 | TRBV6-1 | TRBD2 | CASSEADLAGGPGNEQFF | TGTGCCAGCAGTGAAGCTGACTTAGCGGGAGGGCCCGGGAATGAGCAGTTCTTC
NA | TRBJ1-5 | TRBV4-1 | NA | CASSQAGGGSQPQHF | TGCGCCAGCAGCCAGGCAGGAGGGGGGAGTCAGCCCCAGCATTTT
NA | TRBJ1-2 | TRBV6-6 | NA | CASSYSKQGLPYGYTF | TGTGCCAGCAGTTACTCGAAACAGGGATTACCCTATGGCTACACCTTC
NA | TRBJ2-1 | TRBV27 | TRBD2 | CASIPPGLAGFNEQFF | TGTGCCAGCATTCCACCGGGACTAGCGGGTTTCAATGAGCAGTTCTTC
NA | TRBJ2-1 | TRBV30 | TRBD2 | CAWSIAGGPVNEQFF | TGTGCCTGGAGTATAGCGGGAGGGCCTGTGAATGAGCAGTTCTTC
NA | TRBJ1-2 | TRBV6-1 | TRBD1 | CASTWDSYGYTF | TGTGCCAGCACCTGGGACAGTTATGGCTACACCTTC
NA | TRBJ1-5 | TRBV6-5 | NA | CASSYYQSNQPQHF | TGTGCCAGCAGTTATTACCAGAGCAATCAGCCCCAGCATTTT